This T cell receptor beta chain was profiled in a study of T cell clonality in common variable immunodeficiency. Here immunoSEQ multiplex PCR was the method, and the copy in TCRdb shows in-frame clones only, minus some. The specimen has 35,000 to 55,000 clones, none found just once. The CDR3 sequence is 16 residues long. Germline values: CDR1 SGHTA, CDR2 FQGTGA. Findings and limits, study-wide: Links between repertoire features and CVID complications were heterogeneity-limited. CVID subjects showed higher TCRbeta clonality than healthy controls.

At least ten counts were recorded for this clone. What it recognizes is unknown. The read gets to within 3 residues of the CDR3 end, and the germline J gene fills in the rest. Both groups were predominantly of Caucasian heritage. Blood samples were heparinized, about 5 to 8 ml per donor. This TCR was sampled from a person aged 18 to 75 in good health. Sequencing used peripheral blood mononuclear cells. The gene calls are TRBV7-3 and TRBJ2-3; 12 bases fit TRBD2. CDR3: CASSLSLAGGPFSQYF. The DNA read from the CDR3 is TGTGCCAGCAGCTTATCGCTAGCGGGGGGGCCTTTTTCG.